The 22 T cell receptor beta chains reported below all come from one sample, sequenced in a study of T cell responses to AZD1222 COVID-19 vaccine. Sequenced by immunoSEQ multiplex PCR; TCRdb stores in-frame clones only, minus some. The profile shows 75,000 to 100,000 clones, nearly 90% of them singletons. Sequenced material: peripheral blood, taken on day 0 of AZD1222 vaccination. These receptors were collected from an adult in good health.

This clone was recorded only once. The chain employs TRBV30 and TRBJ1-4; D may be TRBD1 (6 bases). The CDR3 loop spans 13 amino acids. V was shortened by 4 bases and J by 3 bases, with 9 bases between the two germline ends. The germline V gene has CDR1 GTSNPN and CDR2 SVGIG (reference sequence). The CDR3 sequence: CAWTRTANEKLFF. CDR3 in DNA: TGTGCCTGGACCCGGACAGCTAATGAAAAACTGTTTTTT.

This clone was counted once. The rearrangement joins TRBV7-8 to TRBJ2-1; D call uncertain. The V gene's germline CDR1 is SGHVS and CDR2 FQNEAQ. The CDR3 loop spans 11 amino acids. V lost 0 bases to trimming and J lost 9 bases, with 3 bases between them. The CDR3 is CASSLAREQFF. The DNA for the CDR3 is TGTGCCAGCAGCTTAGCACGTGAGCAGTTCTTC.

The gene calls are TRBV30 and TRBJ1-6, with 9 positions matching TRBD1. V lost 3 bases and J lost 7; bases outside the gene matches: 7. The CDR3 runs 15 residues. Germline loops: CDR1 GTSNPN, CDR2 SVGIG (reference sequence). CDR3 amino acids: CAWRGDRVSNSPLHF. The DNA of the CDR3 is TGTGCCTGGAGAGGGGACAGGGTTTCGAATTCACCCCTCCACTTT.

The DNA of the CDR3 is TGTGCCAGCAGTGACGGGAATTCACCCCTCCACTTT. Its protein is CASSDGNSPLHF. The V and J genes are TRBV6-4 and TRBJ1-6; D remains unclear. The germline V and J ends were trimmed by 2 bases and 7 bases, with 3 bases remaining between them. Germline values: CDR1 MRHNA, CDR2 SNTAGT. The CDR3 runs 12 residues.

The V gene is TRBV7-8, the J gene TRBJ2-7; D possibly corresponds to TRBD2 (5 bases). Germline assignment: CDR1 SGHVS and CDR2 FQNEAQ. This CDR3 comprises 15 residues. Trimming cost V 5 bases and J 0 bases, with 14 bases left between them. CDR3 sequence reads: CASSQTDGSSYEQYF. CDR3 sequence (DNA): TGTGCCAGCAGCCAGACGGATGGGAGCTCCTACGAGCAGTACTTC.

The chain joins TRBV7-2 to TRBJ1-2, with D possibly TRBD1 on 6 matching bases. The germline V and J ends were trimmed by 2 bases and 2 bases, with 6 bases remaining between them. The CDR3 covers 13 residues. Looked up from germline, CDR1 is SGHTA and CDR2 is FQGNSA. The CDR3 spells CASSLRGNYGYTF. CDR3 sequence (DNA): TGTGCCAGCAGCTTAAGGGGGAACTATGGCTACACCTTC.

The chain recombines TRBV14 with TRBJ2-6; D unresolved. Germline V gives CDR1 SGHDN, CDR2 FVKESK. The CDR3 sequence is 13 residues long. Trimming left V 5 bases short and J 1 base short, with 3 bases between. The CDR3 DNA sequence: TGTGCCAGCAGCTTATCTGGGGCCAACGTCCTGACTTTC. Protein product: CASSLSGANVLTF.

This chain joins TRBV3-1 (or the pseudogene TRBV3-2) and TRBJ1-3, with TRBD1 matching 8 bases. The ends lost 2 bases at V and 4 bases at J; junction bases unmatched: 10. The CDR3 totals 17 residues. The germline CDR1 and CDR2 sequences are LGHDT and YNNKEL (reference sequence). CDR3 bases: TGTGCCAGCAGCCAAAGGGGGGGACAGGTTAAAGGAAACACCATATATTTT. It yields the protein CASSQRGGQVKGNTIYF.

Worth noting for this clone: A read error may account for a junction end that differs from germline. This rearrangement joins TRBV29-1 to TRBJ1-2; 10 nucleotides agree with TRBD1. Germline CDR1 is SQVTM and CDR2 is ANQGSEA. The CDR3 sequence is 13 residues long. The CDR3 reads CSAEPGQGYGYTF. CDR3 nucleotides: TGCAGCGCTGAACCGGGACAGGGGTATGGCTACACCTTC.

CDR3 amino acids: CASSGQTGGATNEKLFF. The CDR3 coding sequence is TGTGCCAGCAGTGGCCAAACAGGGGGGGCAACTAATGAAAAACTGTTTTTT. V and J are TRBV6-4 and TRBJ1-4; 8 bases match TRBD1. V was clipped by 4 bases and J by 0 bases; unmatched bases: 7. Germline loops: CDR1 MRHNA, CDR2 SNTAGT. The CDR3 spans 17 residues.

The rearrangement links TRBV7-2 to TRBJ2-2; maybe TRBD2 (6 bases). Germline V gives CDR1 SGHTA, CDR2 FQGNSA. This CDR3 is built from 16 residues. Trimming stripped 2 bases from V and 2 bases from J, with 12 bases between. The CDR3 nucleotides read TGTGCCAGCAGCTTACATCCAGGGACTAACACCGGGGAGCTGTTTTTT. Translation: CASSLHPGTNTGELFF.

This clone showed up just once. The rearrangement links TRBV7-3 to TRBJ2-7; 9 bases are a match to TRBD1. Germline trimming cut 5 bases from V and 5 bases from J; bases unmatched to any gene: 10. This CDR3 region has 15 residues. In germline, CDR1 is SGHTA, CDR2 FQGTGA. The CDR3 region is CASSPRQGEVNEQYF. The CDR3 DNA reads as TGTGCCAGCAGCCCGCGACAGGGGGAGGTCAACGAGCAGTACTTC.

J is TRBJ2-3 and V is TRBV5-4, with D possibly being TRBD2 (6 bases). The CDR3 totals 12 residues. The V and J ends lost 0 bases and 8 bases respectively, with 7 bases between them. Per the germline V gene, CDR1 is SGHNT and CDR2 is YYREEE (reference sequence). The DNA of the CDR3 is TGTGCCAGCAGCTTGGACGGGGGTACGCAGTATTTT. It is translated as CASSLDGGTQYF.

As concerns this clone: An end of the junction differs from the germline gene, which may be a read error. The J gene is TRBJ1-5, the V gene TRBV19; D is perhaps TRBD1 (5 bases). The length of the CDR3 is 16 residues. Germline-derived CDR1 and CDR2 are LNHDA and SQIVND (reference sequence). The CDR3 region has the DNA TGTGCCAGCAGTAGGGGTTGGGAAGATAGCAATCAGCCCCAGCATTTT. Translated, it gives CASSRGWEDSNQPQHF.

This chain connects TRBV30 to TRBJ2-5, with D hard to call. The CDR3 loop spans 14 amino acids. V lost 3 bases and J 4 bases, leaving 15 bases between the germline ends. Germline V gene lookup returns CDR1 GTSNPN and CDR2 SVGIG (reference sequence). This chain's CDR3 is CAWRNTRAGETQYF. DNA for the CDR3: TGTGCCTGGAGGAATACAAGGGCCGGAGAGACCCAGTACTTC.

This clone was recorded only once. The chain couples TRBV6-4 to TRBJ1-5; D gene uncertain. This CDR3 contains 13 residues. The V end was cut by 8 bases, the J end by 3 bases, with 11 bases between. Germline CDR1 and CDR2: MRHNA and SNTAGT. DNA for the CDR3: TGTGCCAGCCCCTCGGGGATCAATCAGCCCCAGCATTTT. This translates into CASPSGINQPQHF.

The V gene is TRBV5-1, the J gene TRBJ1-4; tentatively, D is TRBD1 (6 bases). Trimming removed 3 bases from V and 8 bases from J, with 14 bases in between. The CDR3 is 14 residues long. CDR1 is SGHRS and CDR2 is YFSETQ in the germline V gene. The CDR3 protein is CASSSGHTREKLFF. The CDR3 nucleotides are TGCGCCAGCAGCTCGGGACACACAAGGGAAAAACTGTTTTTT.

The chain links TRBV27 to TRBJ2-1; D call uncertain. The CDR3 is 13 amino acids. V lost 0 bases, J lost 5 bases, and 5 bases lay in between. The germline V gene encodes CDR1 MNHEY and CDR2 SMNVEV (reference sequence). The DNA for the CDR3 is TGTGCCAGCAGTTTATCTGTGAACAATGAGCAGTTCTTC. Its translation is CASSLSVNNEQFF.

V usage is TRBV3-1 (or the pseudogene TRBV3-2) and J usage is TRBJ1-4; 9 bases are a match to TRBD1. The CDR3 length is 17 residues. V was pared by 4 bases and J by 7 bases, with 13 bases of the junction left unmatched. Germline V gene sequence: CDR1 LGHDT, CDR2 YNNKEL (reference sequence). The CDR3, as DNA: TGTGCCAGCAGCCCTACCCCGGGACAGGGTATTGGTGAAAAACTGTTTTTT. This codes for CASSPTPGQGIGEKLFF.

The CDR3 spells CASSPSLGGSYNSPLHF. In DNA form, the CDR3 reads TGTGCCAGCAGTCCATCGCTGGGGGGGTCCTATAATTCACCCCTCCACTTT. This rearrangement joins TRBV28 to TRBJ1-6, with a weak D call TRBD1 (5 bases). The V end lost 5 bases, the J end lost 1 base, and 15 bases lay between the germline ends. This CDR3 is built from 17 residues. Germline V gene lookup returns CDR1 MDHEN and CDR2 SYDVKM.

The V and J genes are TRBV27 and TRBJ2-7, with D hard to call. V was trimmed by 4 bases and J by 1 base, leaving 8 bases between them. This CDR3 comprises 13 residues. Per germline, CDR1 MNHEY and CDR2 SMNVEV (reference sequence). DNA for the CDR3: TGTGCCAGCAGTTGGTCAACTTCCTACGAGCAGTACTTC. This translates into CASSWSTSYEQYF.

V is TRBV19 and J is TRBJ1-6; D is perhaps TRBD1 (5 bases). Germline CDR1 reads LNHDA; CDR2 reads SQIVND (reference sequence). The CDR3 consists of 16 residues. V was pared by 0 bases and J by 15 bases, with 21 bases between. CDR3 sequence (DNA): TGTGCCAGTAGTATAGAAGTCGGGACGGCCCTGGGGAACCTCCACTTT. This sequence encodes CASSIEVGTALGNLHF.